The 9 T cell receptor beta chains below were found in one sample sequenced in a study of STAT5B mutations in CD4+ large granular lymphocyte leukemia. Measured with immunoSEQ multiplex PCR; TCRdb has only the in-frame clones, and not every one. The data contain about 48,000 clones, about three quarters of them seen just once; the ten biggest clones take up 1.5%. Sequenced sample: CD4+ T cells from blood buffy coats. These receptors all come from a human donor in good health.

About this clone itself: The junction shows a germline mismatch at one end, possibly a read error. The chain uses TRBV7-2 and TRBJ2-1; tentative D call: TRBD1 (5 bases). This CDR3 spans 13 amino acids. CDR1 and CDR2 (germline): SGHTA, FQGNSA. The CDR3 DNA sequence: TGTGCCAGCAGATTAGGGGATGGCAATGAGCAGTTCTTC. This codes for CASRLGDGNEQFF.

J is TRBJ2-2 and V is TRBV10-1; 11 nucleotides align to TRBD1. The germline V gene has CDR1 WNHNN and CDR2 SYGVQD (reference sequence). V lost 3 bases to trimming and J lost 0 bases; unmatched junction nucleotides: 9. This CDR3 has 19 residues. The CDR3 DNA is TGCGCCAGCAGTGACCCGGGACAGGGGGTGTTAGCGAACACCGGGGAGCTGTTTTTT. It translates to CASSDPGQGVLANTGELFF.

A word on this clone: The germline gene is not matched at one end of the junction; a read error may be the cause. The gene calls are TRBV7-9 and TRBJ1-2, with D maybe TRBD1 (6 bases). CDR1 and CDR2 (germline): SEHNR, FQNEAQ (reference sequence). This CDR3 has 11 residues. The CDR3 coding sequence is TGTGCCAGCAGCGTGGACAGCCTGGAGTTCTTC. Its protein is CASSVDSLEFF. The entire variable domain, with the rest obtained from reference TRBV7-9 and TRBJ1-2, is as follows: DTGVSQNPRHKITKRGQNVTFRCDPISEHNRLYWYRQTLGQGPEFLTYFQNEAQLEKSRLLSDRFSAERPKGSFSTLEIQRTEQGDSAMYLCASSVDSLEFFGSGTRLTVV.

The chain employs TRBV7-2 and TRBJ2-2, with 8 bases lining up with TRBD1. The CDR3 sequence is 14 residues long. V lost 5 bases, J lost 4 bases, and 3 bases stayed unmatched. CDR1 is SGHTA, CDR2 FQGNSA, per germline. For the CDR3, the DNA is TGTGCCAGCAGCAGACAGGGGACCACCGGGGAGCTGTTTTTT. Translation gives CASSRQGTTGELFF.

The CDR3 protein is CASSQDWVNQPQHF. CDR3 sequence (DNA): TGTGCCAGCAGCCAAGACTGGGTAAATCAGCCCCAGCATTTT. The chain couples TRBV4-2 to TRBJ1-5; no firm D call. This CDR3 has 14 residues. Germline CDR1 LGHNA, CDR2 YNFKEQ. Between the trimmed V and J ends, which lost 0 bases and 4 bases, there was a span of 7 bases.

The V call is TRBV2, the J call TRBJ2-7; D is perhaps TRBD1 (5 bases). The germline V and J ends were trimmed by 8 bases and 2 bases, with 13 bases remaining between them. This CDR3 contains 13 residues. The germline V gene encodes CDR1 SNHLY and CDR2 FYNNEI. As DNA, the CDR3 is TGTGCCAGCCAGGACACGTTCGCCTACGAGCAGTACTTC. This sequence encodes CASQDTFAYEQYF.

The chain combines TRBV7-2 with TRBJ2-5; possibly TRBD1 for D (5 bases). CDR3 size: 15 residues. CDR1 is SGHTA, CDR2 FQGNSA, per germline. Trimming left V 5 bases short and J 6 bases short, with 19 bases between. The CDR3 DNA sequence: TGTGCCAGCAGCCCCTTTGCGGTGGGGCCGCAGACCCAGTACTTC. Translated: CASSPFAVGPQTQYF.

The chain joins TRBV9 to TRBJ1-1, with 7 bases aligning to TRBD1. The ends lost 4 bases at V and 12 bases at J; junction bases unmatched: 15. The germline V gene encodes CDR1 SGDLS and CDR2 YYNGEE. The length of the CDR3 is 14 residues. CDR3 coding DNA: TGTGCCAGCAGCCCCTGGACAGGAAATGGAAGAACTTTCTTT. Protein: CASSPWTGNGRTFF.

This CDR3 is CASSPFFFSTDTQYF. As DNA, the CDR3 is TGTGCCAGCAGCCCCTTTTTTTTTAGCACAGATACGCAGTATTTT. The chain carries TRBV7-9 and TRBJ2-3; D remains ambiguous. This CDR3 has 15 amino acids. V was shortened by 5 bases and J by 0 bases, with 12 bases between the two germline ends. Germline V CDR1 and CDR2: SEHNR, FQNEAQ (reference sequence).